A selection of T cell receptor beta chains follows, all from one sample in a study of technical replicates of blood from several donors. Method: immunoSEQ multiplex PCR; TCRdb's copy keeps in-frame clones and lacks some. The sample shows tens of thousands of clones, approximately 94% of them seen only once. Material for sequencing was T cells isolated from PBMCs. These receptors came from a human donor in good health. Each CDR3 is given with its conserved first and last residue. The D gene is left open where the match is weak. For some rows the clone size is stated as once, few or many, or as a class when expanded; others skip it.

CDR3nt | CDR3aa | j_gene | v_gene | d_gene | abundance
TGTGCCAGCAGCCCCCGACTAGCCCTTACCTACGAGCAGTACTTC | CASSPRLALTYEQYF | TRBJ2-7 | TRBV11-3 | TRBD2 | .
TGTGCCAGCAGCTGGTTAGCGGGAGGCAACACCGGGGAGCTGTTTTTT | CASSWLAGGNTGELFF | TRBJ2-2 | TRBV7-2 | TRBD2 | once
TGCGCCAGCAGCTCCTGGACTAGCGGGGCACGCACAGATACGCAGTATTTT | CASSSWTSGARTDTQYF | TRBJ2-3 | TRBV5-1 | TRBD2 | .
TGTGCCATCAGTGAGTCGAGGCAGGGCTACACTGAAGCTTTCTTT | CAISESRQGYTEAFF | TRBJ1-1 | TRBV10-3 | . | .
TGTGCCAGCAGCTTGTACGGTTTGGGCTACACCTTC | CASSLYGLGYTF | TRBJ1-2 | TRBV11-1 | . | .
TGTGCCAGCAGCCCCCGGACAGGGGATAGCACAGATACGCAGTATTTT | CASSPRTGDSTDTQYF | TRBJ2-3 | TRBV7-6 | TRBD1 | .
TGCGCCAGCAGCCAAGACCCCGCGGGACAGGGGGCCTACGAGCAGTACTTC | CASSQDPAGQGAYEQYF | TRBJ2-7 | TRBV4-1 | TRBD1 | .
TGTGCCAGCTCACCACGGGAAGGGGCGGCAGGTGAGCAGTACTTC | CASSPREGAAGEQYF | TRBJ2-7 | TRBV18 | . | .
TGTGCCAGCAGTTCGTATGGACAGGGGCCCAATGGCTACACCTTC | CASSSYGQGPNGYTF | TRBJ1-2 | TRBV27 | TRBD1 | .
TGTGCCAGCAGCGACCTGCGGGAGCGGTCCTACAATGAGCAGTTCTTC | CASSDLRERSYNEQFF | TRBJ2-1 | TRBV9 | TRBD2 | once
TGTGCCAGCAGCCAAGCTTCAAGCGCCCCGGCCTACGAGCAGTACTTC | CASSQASSAPAYEQYF | TRBJ2-7 | TRBV4-2 | . | .
TGTGCCAGCAGCCTCAGGCGGCTAGCAACAGATACGCAGTATTTT | CASSLRRLATDTQYF | TRBJ2-3 | TRBV7-9 | . | .
TGTGCCATCACCCCTGGTAGGAGCGGGGTTTACAATGAGCAGTTCTTC | CAITPGRSGVYNEQFF | TRBJ2-1 | TRBV10-3 | TRBD2 | .
TGTGCCAGCAGTTTGGCCTCCTACGAGCAGTACTTC | CASSLASYEQYF | TRBJ2-7 | TRBV28 | . | .
TGTGCCACCAGCAGCCCCAAAGACTACTTACAAGAGACCCAGTACTTC | CATSSPKDYLQETQYF | TRBJ2-5 | TRBV15 | . | once
TGTGCCAGCAGCGCCCAGGGAGATACGCAGTATTTT | CASSAQGDTQYF | TRBJ2-3 | TRBV7-2 | . | .
TGTGCTAGTGGCCTATCCGGGACAGGGGTACCCAATCAGCCCCAGCATTTT | CASGLSGTGVPNQPQHF | TRBJ1-5 | TRBV12-5 | TRBD1 | .
TGCGCCAGCAGCCCGGGACAGGAAAATGAAAAACTGTTTTTT | CASSPGQENEKLFF | TRBJ1-4 | TRBV5-1 | TRBD1 | .
TGTGCCAGCAGCTCGAAACTAGCCTCTTACGAGCAGTACTTC | CASSSKLASYEQYF | TRBJ2-7 | TRBV27 | . | .
TGTGCCAGTAGTATAGTACAGGGGTATCAGCCCCAGCATTTT | CASSIVQGYQPQHF | TRBJ1-5 | TRBV19 | TRBD1 | .
TGTGCCACCAGCAGAGACAGGGGCTACGAGCAGTACTTC | CATSRDRGYEQYF | TRBJ2-7 | TRBV15 | . | .
TGTGCCAGCAGCGTAGGGCAGGGGCTTTCCTACGAGCAGTACTTC | CASSVGQGLSYEQYF | TRBJ2-7 | TRBV9 | . | .
TGCGCCAGCAGCGGACTGGACCTGATATATGGCTACACCTTC | CASSGLDLIYGYTF | TRBJ1-2 | TRBV5-1 | . | .
TGTGCCAGCAGTGAAATGCTAGCGGACTCCTACGAGCAGTACTTC | CASSEMLADSYEQYF | TRBJ2-7 | TRBV6-1 | TRBD2 | .
TGTGCCAGCAGCCAAGCGGGACAGGGGATGGAGACCCAGTACTTC | CASSQAGQGMETQYF | TRBJ2-5 | TRBV14 | TRBD1 | .
TGTGCCAGCAGCTTATATCAGGGAATAGGGGAGACCCAGTACTTC | CASSLYQGIGETQYF | TRBJ2-5 | TRBV7-3 | . | once
TGCGCCAGCAGCTTGGATAGGGTAGGGAGGTTAGCAGATACGCAGTATTTT | CASSLDRVGRLADTQYF | TRBJ2-3 | TRBV5-1 | . | .
TGTGCCAGCAGCCAAGACTTGGACAGGGGGCGTAGCTACACCTTC | CASSQDLDRGRSYTF | TRBJ1-2 | TRBV4-2 | TRBD1 | few
TGTGCCAGCAGCGCTTATAGCGGGAGTGCAGATACGCAGTATTTT | CASSAYSGSADTQYF | TRBJ2-3 | TRBV7-8 | TRBD2 | .
TGTGCCAGCTCACCACCGAGCGGGAGGGCCGAGCAGTACTTC | CASSPPSGRAEQYF | TRBJ2-7 | TRBV18 | TRBD2 | .
TGTGCCAGCAGCTTCGCCTACGAGCAGTACTTC | CASSFAYEQYF | TRBJ2-7 | TRBV7-9 | . | .
TGTGCCAGCAGTGCAGGGGCCGGCTCCTACAATGAGCAGTTCTTC | CASSAGAGSYNEQFF | TRBJ2-1 | TRBV27 | . | .
TGTGCCAGCAGTTACAACTTCTACGAGCAGTACTTC | CASSYNFYEQYF | TRBJ2-7 | TRBV6-5 | . | .
TGTGCCAGCAGTTTAACAGGGGGAAACTATGGCTACACCTTC | CASSLTGGNYGYTF | TRBJ1-2 | TRBV27 | TRBD1 | .
TGTGCCAGCAGCTTAGAATGGCTGGGACAGGGAGGAAACACTGAAGCTTTCTTT | CASSLEWLGQGGNTEAFF | TRBJ1-1 | TRBV11-3 | TRBD1 | .
TGTGCCTGGAGTGTACTGGAGACCCAGTACTTC | CAWSVLETQYF | TRBJ2-5 | TRBV30 | . | .
TGTGCCTCCCAGATAGACGGGAAACGCTATGGCTACACCTTC | CASQIDGKRYGYTF | TRBJ1-2 | TRBV30 | . | .
TGTGCCAGCAGTATGACTAGCGGGAGGGCCGGCGCAGATACGCAGTATTTT | CASSMTSGRAGADTQYF | TRBJ2-3 | TRBV27 | TRBD2 | .
TGCAGCGCATACTGGACAGGGGGGGTTTCGCCTGGAAACACCATATATTTT | CSAYWTGGVSPGNTIYF | TRBJ1-3 | TRBV29-1 | TRBD1 | .
TGTGCCAGTACCAAACTAGCGGGGCCTTCCACAGATACGCAGTATTTT | CASTKLAGPSTDTQYF | TRBJ2-3 | TRBV19 | TRBD2 | .
TGCGCCAGCAGCCAAAGAGCACAGGGGATCAATCAGCCCCAGCATTTT | CASSQRAQGINQPQHF | TRBJ1-5 | TRBV4-1 | TRBD1 | .
TGTGCCAGCAGCTACGGACTAGCCGGTGAGCAGTTCTTC | CASSYGLAGEQFF | TRBJ2-1 | TRBV5-4 | TRBD2 | .
TGCGCCAGCAGCGTGACAGGGCAGGGAGAAAAACTGTTTTTT | CASSVTGQGEKLFF | TRBJ1-4 | TRBV5-1 | TRBD1 | once
TGTGCCAGCAGCCAAGTAGCCACTTCAGGGCCGCCCCAGCATTTT | CASSQVATSGPPQHF | TRBJ1-5 | TRBV14 | . | .
TGTGCCAGTACCCAGGGGCTGAGTAATGAAGCTTTCTTT | CASTQGLSNEAFF | TRBJ1-1 | TRBV19 | . | .
TGTGCCAGCAGCACGGGACAGGGGCTTGAGACCCAGTACTTC | CASSTGQGLETQYF | TRBJ2-5 | TRBV9 | TRBD1 | .
TGTGCCAGCAGCCTGGGACTAGCGGGAAGAGAGACCCAGTACTTC | CASSLGLAGRETQYF | TRBJ2-5 | TRBV5-6 | TRBD2 | .
TGCGCCAGCAGCCAAGTAGATGGGGATACGGGAGATGGCTACACCTTC | CASSQVDGDTGDGYTF | TRBJ1-2 | TRBV4-3 | . | .
TGTGCCAGCAGCGGCTCCTCCGGGACTAGCGGGAGATACAATGAGCAGTTCTTC | CASSGSSGTSGRYNEQFF | TRBJ2-1 | TRBV9 | TRBD2 | .
TGTGCCAGCAGCTTGTACAGGGAAGCTTTCTTT | CASSLYREAFF | TRBJ1-1 | TRBV5-6 | . | .
TGTGCCAGCAATTTCGGGACTCATCAAGAGACCCAGTACTTC | CASNFGTHQETQYF | TRBJ2-5 | TRBV2 | . | .
TGTGCCAGTAGTATTTCCTTGGAGGAAAAACTGTTTTTT | CASSISLEEKLFF | TRBJ1-4 | TRBV19 | . | .
TGTGCCAGTGTCCCGATACAACCGGGGGTATCCTACGAGCAGTACTTC | CASVPIQPGVSYEQYF | TRBJ2-7 | TRBV19 | . | once
TGTGCCAGCAGCTTAGCCGGTCAGGGGGCCTACGAGCAGTACTTC | CASSLAGQGAYEQYF | TRBJ2-7 | TRBV11-3 | TRBD1 | .
TGTGCCAGCAGCGTAAGGGTCTCCACAGGGGGATACTCCTACGAGCAGTACTTC | CASSVRVSTGGYSYEQYF | TRBJ2-7 | TRBV9 | TRBD1 | .